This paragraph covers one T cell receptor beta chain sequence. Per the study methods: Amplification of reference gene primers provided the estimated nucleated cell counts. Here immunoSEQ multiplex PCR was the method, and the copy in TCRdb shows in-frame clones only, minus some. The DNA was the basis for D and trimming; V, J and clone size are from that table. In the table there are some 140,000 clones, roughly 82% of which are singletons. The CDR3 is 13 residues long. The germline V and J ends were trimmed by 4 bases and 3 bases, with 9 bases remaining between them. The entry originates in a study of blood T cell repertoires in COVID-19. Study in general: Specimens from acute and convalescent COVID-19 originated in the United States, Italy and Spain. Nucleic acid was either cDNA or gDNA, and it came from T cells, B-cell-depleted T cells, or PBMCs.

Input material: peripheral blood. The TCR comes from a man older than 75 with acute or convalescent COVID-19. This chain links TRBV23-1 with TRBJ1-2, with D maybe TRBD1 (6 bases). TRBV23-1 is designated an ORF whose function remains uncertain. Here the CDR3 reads CASSLQGYYGYTF. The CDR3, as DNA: TGCGCCAGCAGTCTGCAGGGGTACTATGGCTACACCTTC.